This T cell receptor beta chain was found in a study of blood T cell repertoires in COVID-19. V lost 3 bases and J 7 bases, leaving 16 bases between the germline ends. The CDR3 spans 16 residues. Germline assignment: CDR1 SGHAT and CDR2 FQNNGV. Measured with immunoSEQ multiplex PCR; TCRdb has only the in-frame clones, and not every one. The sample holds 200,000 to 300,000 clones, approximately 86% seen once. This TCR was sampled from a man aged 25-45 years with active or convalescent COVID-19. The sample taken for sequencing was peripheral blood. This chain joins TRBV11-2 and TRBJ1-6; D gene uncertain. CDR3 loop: CASSFLTEAANSPLHF. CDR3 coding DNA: TGTGCCAGCAGCTTCCTCACGGAGGCGGCAAATTCACCCCTCCACTTT.